One sample yielded the 14 T cell receptor beta chains listed below, sequenced in a study of PD-1 blockade in classical Hodgkin lymphoma. Measured with immunoSEQ multiplex PCR; TCRdb has only the in-frame clones, and not every one. The sample contains around 45,000 clones, approximately 72% of which appear only once. Relapses following autologous stem cell transplantation were seen in all patients, with brentuximab vedotin exposure varying. Here the sequenced sample was peripheral blood mononuclear cells (PBMCs), taken before the second cycle of nivolumab. The receptors derive from a human donor with classical Hodgkin lymphoma.

This clone was found a few times. This sequence joins TRBV19 and TRBJ1-5, with TRBD1 matching over 8 bases. The V gene's germline CDR1 is LNHDA and CDR2 SQIVND (reference sequence). With 3 bases clipped from V and 7 bases from J, the junction kept 5 bases outside the gene matches. The CDR3 has 14 residues. The chain's CDR3 is CASSIGQGTQPQHF. The CDR3 nucleotides read TGTGCCAGTAGTATCGGACAGGGAACGCAGCCCCAGCATTTT.

V and J are TRBV5-4 and TRBJ2-5, with D uncertain. Germline CDR1 reads SGHNT; CDR2 reads YYREEE (reference sequence). The length of the CDR3 is 11 residues. With 5 bases removed from V and 5 bases from J, the gap between germline ends came to 7 bases. CDR3 sequence reads: CASRATETQYF. DNA of the CDR3: TGTGCCAGCAGGGCTACGGAGACCCAGTACTTC.

This clone was seen only a few times. The gene calls are TRBV6-1 and TRBJ2-7; D remains unclear. CDR1 is MNHNS and CDR2 is SASEGT in the germline V gene. V was cut by 8 bases and J by 1 base, with 12 bases left in between. There are 13 residues in the CDR3. The CDR3, as DNA: TGTGCCAGCCCGGGCCTGTTATCCTACGAGCAGTACTTC. It specifies CASPGLLSYEQYF.

This clone was recorded only once. The chain recombines TRBV7-8 with TRBJ1-3; D is possibly TRBD1 (5 bases). Germline lookup yields CDR1 SGHVS and CDR2 FQNEAQ. The CDR3 covers 13 residues. Trimming pared 4 bases from V and 12 bases from J, leaving 16 bases between. CDR3 amino acids: CASSSLEGRDIYF. The CDR3 bases are TGTGCCAGCAGCTCGCTCGAGGGGAGGGACATATATTTT.

This clone was seen ten or more times. The V and J genes are TRBV6-5 and TRBJ1-1; D perhaps matches TRBD1 (6 bases). The CDR3 contains 12 residues. V was shortened by 2 bases and J by 6 bases, with 7 bases between the two germline ends. Germline V lookup: CDR1 MNHEY, CDR2 SVGAGI. The CDR3 loop reads CASSYGGPEAFF. The CDR3 region has the DNA TGTGCCAGCAGTTACGGGGGGCCTGAAGCTTTCTTT.

This chain uses TRBV5-1 with TRBJ1-2; 9 bases fit TRBD1. Trimming at V came to 4 bases and at J to 8 bases, leaving 12 bases not matched to a gene. Germline V lookup: CDR1 SGHRS, CDR2 YFSETQ. This CDR3 contains 15 residues. CDR3 DNA: TGCGCCAGCAGCCTACCGGGACAGGGTGGGGAAGGCTACACCTTC. Its protein product is CASSLPGQGGEGYTF.

The chain joins TRBV27 to TRBJ2-2; D is undetermined. CDR1 is MNHEY, CDR2 SMNVEV, per germline (reference sequence). CDR3 length: 14 amino acids. The V gene lost 2 bases and the J gene lost 0 bases, with 4 bases spanning the gap. The DNA of the CDR3 is TGTGCCAGCAGTTTAGGACCGAACACCGGGGAGCTGTTTTTT. Translated, it gives CASSLGPNTGELFF.

The J gene is TRBJ2-7, the V gene TRBV10-1, with 7 positions matching TRBD2. Germline CDR1 WNHNN, CDR2 SYGVQD (reference sequence). The CDR3 runs to 13 residues. The CDR3 loop reads CSLFSPGRAEQYF. DNA for the CDR3: TGCTCCCTGTTTAGCCCAGGGAGGGCCGAGCAGTACTTC.

CDR3 DNA: TGTGCCAGCAGTTTATCGTGGGGAACCGGGGAGCTGTTTTTT. It encodes CASSLSWGTGELFF. V usage is TRBV27 and J usage is TRBJ2-2; D is uncertain. The CDR3 spans 14 residues. Germline V gene sequence: CDR1 MNHEY, CDR2 SMNVEV (reference sequence). V lost 0 bases and J 5 bases, leaving 7 bases between the germline ends.

This clone has more than one count but fewer than ten. The chain couples TRBV18 to TRBJ1-6, with 8 positions matching TRBD1. The V segment lost 0 bases and the J segment 10 bases; nucleotides outside the gene matches: 5. The germline V gene encodes CDR1 KGHSH and CDR2 LQKENI. This CDR3 has 15 amino acids. The CDR3 sequence: CASSPPAGGGSPLHF. The CDR3 DNA sequence: TGTGCCAGCTCACCACCGGCAGGGGGCGGGTCACCCCTCCACTTT.

This clone has a handful of counts. The chain joins TRBV11-2 to TRBJ2-7; D is possibly TRBD1 (6 bases). This CDR3 has 12 amino acids. The germline CDR1 and CDR2 sequences are SGHAT and FQNNGV. Trimming removed 3 bases from V and 6 bases from J, with 9 bases in between. CDR3 bases: TGTGCCAGCAGCTTGTCCAGGGGCGAGCAGTACTTC. As protein: CASSLSRGEQYF.

The chain links TRBV30 to TRBJ1-2, with a possible D match to TRBD1 (6 bases). From germline, CDR1 is GTSNPN and CDR2 SVGIG (reference sequence). V was clipped by 2 bases and J by 8 bases, with 12 bases between them. The CDR3 extends over 12 amino acids. CDR3 in amino acids: CAWSPQGSGYTF. The CDR3 DNA follows: TGTGCCTGGAGTCCCCAGGGGAGCGGCTACACCTTC. Together with reference TRBV30 and TRBJ1-2, the CDR3 gives the full variable domain: SQTIHQWPATLVQPVGSPLSLECTVEGTSNPNLYWYRQAAGRGLQLLFYSVGIGQISSEVPQNLSASRPQDRQFILSSKKLLLSDSGFYLCAWSPQGSGYTFGSGTRLTVV.

The genes are TRBV7-6 and TRBJ1-4; TRBD1 is a possible D gene (5 bases). V was cut by 6 bases and J by 0 bases, with 14 bases left in between. CDR3 size: 16 residues. CDR1 SGHVS and CDR2 FNYEAQ come from the germline V gene. The CDR3 sequence is CASRAGRGSTNEKLFF. In DNA, the CDR3 is TGTGCCAGCAGAGCAGGGAGGGGCTCAACTAATGAAAAACTGTTTTTT.

The CDR3 DNA sequence: TGTGCCAGCAGCTTAGGCCTTGAGGGGGCGGTATTCACAGATACGCAGTATTTT. Protein sequence: CASSLGLEGAVFTDTQYF. The V gene is TRBV7-2, the J gene TRBJ2-3; TRBD1 matches at 7 bases. Germline V lookup: CDR1 SGHTA, CDR2 FQGNSA. The V gene end was trimmed by 1 base and the J gene end by 2 bases; junction bases not matched to a gene: 12. CDR3 size: 18 residues.